Listed here are 20 T cell receptor beta chains from one sample, sequenced in a study of blood T cell repertoires in COVID-19. Some clones are missing from TCRdb's copy, which holds only in-frame ones; the method was immunoSEQ multiplex PCR. The sample includes approximately 9,000 clones, 80% to 90% seen only once; the top ten take 9.5% to 13%. Sequenced input: peripheral blood. The source is a human donor in a cohort sampled during active COVID-19.

The V gene is TRBV12-3 or TRBV12-4, the J gene TRBJ2-7, with 8 bases aligning to TRBD2. Losses at the gene ends were 6 bases for V and 8 bases for J; bases not matched to a gene: 9. CDR3 size: 13 residues. CDR3 coding DNA: TGTGCCAGCAGCCTAGGACTAGCTCTGAAGCAGTACTTC. Residues: CASSLGLALKQYF.

V and J are TRBV5-1 and TRBJ1-1; tentatively, D is TRBD1 (5 bases). V shed 5 bases and J shed 5 bases, with 13 bases lying between them. The CDR3 is made up of 13 amino acids. Germline lookup yields CDR1 SGHRS and CDR2 YFSETQ. CDR3 sequence reads: CASSGVRTTEAFF. CDR3 DNA: TGCGCCAGCAGTGGGGTCCGGACAACTGAAGCTTTCTTT.

The chain uses TRBV11-3 and TRBJ2-2; 7 bases match TRBD1. Trimming removed 8 bases from V and 2 bases from J; junction bases left unmatched: 11. Germline CDR1 SGHNT, CDR2 YENEEA. This CDR3 has 16 amino acids. CDR3 DNA sequence: TGTGCCAGCTTCCCCTCGGGACAGTCAAACACCGGGGAGCTGTTTTTT. This sequence encodes CASFPSGQSNTGELFF.

The chain has TRBV5-1 and TRBJ2-7; TRBD1 agrees at 7 bases. The CDR3 length is 13 residues. Trimming cost V 0 bases and J 5 bases; bases outside gene matches: 2. Germline CDR1 is SGHRS and CDR2 is YFSETQ. CDR3 coding DNA: TGCGCCAGCAGCTTGGGACAGGGCGACGAGCAGTACTTC. Translated, it gives CASSLGQGDEQYF.

The CDR3 reads CASSMSQGSNQPQHF. Here the CDR3 DNA reads TGTGCCAGTAGTATGAGCCAGGGAAGCAATCAGCCCCAGCATTTT. The chain combines TRBV19 with TRBJ1-5; a weak D match, TRBD1 (5 bases). The V gene lost 3 bases and the J gene lost 1 base, with 10 bases spanning the gap. CDR1 LNHDA and CDR2 SQIVND come from the germline V gene (reference sequence). The CDR3 loop spans 15 amino acids.

This chain links TRBV6-5 with TRBJ1-6; D unresolved. The CDR3 is 15 amino acids. Trimming left V 0 bases short and J 7 bases short, with 10 bases between. In germline, CDR1 is MNHEY, CDR2 SVGAGI. DNA for the CDR3: TGTGCCAGCAGTTACTCGTCACAGATAAATTCACCCCTCCACTTT. Translation gives CASSYSSQINSPLHF.

The V call is TRBV12-5, the J call TRBJ1-5; 8 bases are a match to TRBD1. J gave up 6 bases and V 6 bases, and 10 bases lay outside the gene matches. This CDR3 has 15 residues. Germline loops: CDR1 LGHNT, CDR2 FRNRAP. CDR3 nucleotide sequence: TGTGCTAGTGGCACTATGCAGGGGGCGGTTCAGCCCCAGCATTTT. Protein product: CASGTMQGAVQPQHF.

The sample holds one count of this clone. The chain links TRBV18 to TRBJ2-1, with 8 bases fitting TRBD1. The CDR3 contains 16 residues. V dropped 5 bases and J dropped 8; count of bases not matched to a gene: 14. From germline, CDR1 is KGHSH and CDR2 LQKENI. CDR3 bases: TGTGCCAGCTCAGAAACCTTGGACAGGGTAATCGATGAGCAGTTCTTC. As protein: CASSETLDRVIDEQFF.

The chain employs TRBV18 and TRBJ1-2; D not resolved. Trimming left V 6 bases short and J 4 bases short, with 15 bases between. CDR3 length: 14 amino acids. Germline CDR1 KGHSH, CDR2 LQKENI. In DNA form, the CDR3 reads TGTGCCAGCTCCCAGGCGGGGTCTGGCTATGGCTACACCTTC. Protein: CASSQAGSGYGYTF.

The chain recombines TRBV5-1 with TRBJ1-4; TRBD1 matches 7 bases. The CDR3 has 19 amino acids. With 1 base clipped from V and 0 bases from J, the junction kept 12 bases outside the gene matches. Per the germline V gene, CDR1 is SGHRS and CDR2 is YFSETQ. CDR3 sequence reads: CASSLRAPRQGSTNEKLFF. The CDR3 coding sequence is TGCGCCAGCAGCTTGAGGGCCCCGCGACAGGGCTCAACTAATGAAAAACTGTTTTTT.

The rearrangement uses TRBV5-1 and TRBJ1-1; 7 nucleotides align to TRBD1. Germline trimming cut 7 bases from V and 2 bases from J; bases unmatched to any gene: 2. Looked up from germline, CDR1 is SGHRS and CDR2 is YFSETQ. This CDR3 is 12 amino acids long. Here the CDR3 reads CASGTENTEAFF. The DNA of the CDR3 is TGCGCCAGCGGGACAGAAAACACTGAAGCTTTCTTT.

The chain combines TRBV5-4 with TRBJ1-6; 8 bases are a match to TRBD1. The CDR3 is 15 residues long. V gave up 3 bases and J gave up 9 bases; unmatched junction bases: 8. Germline V gene data show CDR1 as SGHNT and CDR2 as YYREEE (reference sequence). For the CDR3, the DNA is TGTGCCAGCAGCTCGACAGGGGCGGACACTTCACCCCTCCACTTT. This encodes CASSSTGADTSPLHF.

This clone showed up just once. The chain carries TRBV2 and TRBJ1-1; a possible D gene is TRBD1 (6 bases). The CDR3 length is 15 residues. Germline V gene sequence: CDR1 SNHLY, CDR2 FYNNEI. V gave up 2 bases and J gave up 4 bases, with 14 bases separating them. The CDR3 coding sequence is TGTGCCAGCAGTGAATCGTGGGTAGGGGGCACTGAAGCTTTCTTT. Its translation: CASSESWVGGTEAFF.

This clone was seen once. The gene calls are TRBV5-1 and TRBJ2-3; the D gene is possibly TRBD2 (6 bases). Between the trimmed V and J ends, which lost 4 bases and 2 bases, there was a span of 11 bases. Germline V gene data show CDR1 as SGHRS and CDR2 as YFSETQ. The CDR3 runs to 14 residues. The CDR3 nucleotides are TGCGCCAGCAGCCCCGGGGGTGCCACAGATACGCAGTATTTT. Protein sequence: CASSPGGATDTQYF.

The chain carries TRBV19 and TRBJ1-4, with 7 bases fitting TRBD1. The CDR3 totals 14 residues. Germline V CDR1 and CDR2: LNHDA, SQIVND (reference sequence). V was pared by 6 bases and J by 6 bases, with 7 bases of the junction left unmatched. The CDR3 reads CASRLTGRDEKLFF. The CDR3 DNA sequence: TGTGCCAGTAGGCTGACAGGGAGAGATGAAAAACTGTTTTTT.

The V gene is TRBV5-4, the J gene TRBJ1-2; the match to TRBD1 covers 7 bases. CDR1 SGHNT and CDR2 YYREEE come from the germline V gene (reference sequence). Germline trimming cut 1 base from V and 0 bases from J; bases unmatched to any gene: 3. There are 15 residues in the CDR3. The DNA of the CDR3 is TGTGCCAGCAGCTTGAGGACAGGACCTAACTATGGCTACACCTTC. It translates to CASSLRTGPNYGYTF.

The chain carries TRBV5-8 and TRBJ2-7; 7 bases are shared with TRBD1. V lost 1 base and J lost 4; bases outside the gene matches: 8. The CDR3 is 15 amino acids. The germline gives CDR1 SGHTS, CDR2 YDEGEE. CDR3 loop: CASSLRSQGVYEQYF. CDR3 DNA: TGTGCCAGCAGCTTGAGGTCCCAGGGGGTATACGAGCAGTACTTC.

In its sample, this clone was seen a few times. As DNA, the CDR3 is TGCGCCAGTGGCGGACATTCTGGAAACACCATATATTTT. This sequence encodes CASGGHSGNTIYF. V and J are TRBV4-1 and TRBJ1-3; D is possibly TRBD1 (5 bases). The V end lost 9 bases, the J end lost 1 base, and 10 bases lay between the germline ends. CDR3 length: 13 residues. CDR1 MGHRA and CDR2 YSYEKL come from the germline V gene.

CDR3: CASRTSYLIWGTSCEQFF. As DNA, the CDR3 is TGTGCCAGCAGAACCAGTTACCTTATTTGGGGGACTAGCTGTGAGCAGTTCTTC. V is TRBV11-3 and J is TRBJ2-1; 9 bases are shared with TRBD2. The CDR3 runs 18 residues. Germline V gene sequence: CDR1 SGHNT, CDR2 YENEEA. V shed 6 bases and J 9 bases; nucleotides not matched to a gene: 21.

The chain combines TRBV10-3 with TRBJ1-1; D is unclear. The V gene lost 4 bases and the J gene lost 3 bases, with 15 bases spanning the gap. Germline V gene sequence: CDR1 ENHRY, CDR2 SYGVKD. The CDR3 length is 15 residues. CDR3 nucleotides: TGTGCCATCAGTGGGAGGATTATCAAGGACACTGAAGCTTTCTTT. The encoded protein is CAISGRIIKDTEAFF.